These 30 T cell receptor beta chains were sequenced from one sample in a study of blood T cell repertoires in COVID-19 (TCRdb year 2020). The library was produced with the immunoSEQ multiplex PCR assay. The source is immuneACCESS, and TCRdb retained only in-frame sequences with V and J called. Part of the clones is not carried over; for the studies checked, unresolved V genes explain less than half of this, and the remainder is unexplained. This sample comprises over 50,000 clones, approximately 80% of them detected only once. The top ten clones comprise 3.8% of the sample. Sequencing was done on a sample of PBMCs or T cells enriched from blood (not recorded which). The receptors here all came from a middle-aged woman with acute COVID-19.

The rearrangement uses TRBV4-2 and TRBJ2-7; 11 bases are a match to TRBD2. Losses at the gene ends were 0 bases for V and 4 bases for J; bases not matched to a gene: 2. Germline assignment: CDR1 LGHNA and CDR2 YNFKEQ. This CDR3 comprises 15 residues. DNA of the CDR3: TGTGCCAGCAGCCAAGAAACTAGCGGGAGTTACGAGCAGTACTTC. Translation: CASSQETSGSYEQYF.

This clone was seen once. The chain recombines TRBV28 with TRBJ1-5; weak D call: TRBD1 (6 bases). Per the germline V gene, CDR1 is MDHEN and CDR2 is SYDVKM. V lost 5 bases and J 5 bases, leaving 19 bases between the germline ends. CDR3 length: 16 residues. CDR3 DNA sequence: TGTGCCAGCAGTATTATCAGGGGAAGGGGCCATCAGCCCCAGCATTTT. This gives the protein CASSIIRGRGHQPQHF.

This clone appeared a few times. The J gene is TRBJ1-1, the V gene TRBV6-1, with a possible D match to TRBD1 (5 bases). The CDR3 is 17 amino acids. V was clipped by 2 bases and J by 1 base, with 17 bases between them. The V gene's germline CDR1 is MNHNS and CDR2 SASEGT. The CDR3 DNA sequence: TGTGCCAGCAGTGAATGGCAGGGCGGGACCTGGAACACTGAAGCTTTCTTT. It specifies CASSEWQGGTWNTEAFF.

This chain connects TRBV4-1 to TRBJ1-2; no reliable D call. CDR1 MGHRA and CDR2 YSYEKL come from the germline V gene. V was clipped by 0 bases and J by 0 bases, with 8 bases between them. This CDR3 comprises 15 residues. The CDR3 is CASSQEARSNYGYTF. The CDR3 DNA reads TGCGCCAGCAGCCAAGAAGCCCGGTCTAACTATGGCTACACCTTC.

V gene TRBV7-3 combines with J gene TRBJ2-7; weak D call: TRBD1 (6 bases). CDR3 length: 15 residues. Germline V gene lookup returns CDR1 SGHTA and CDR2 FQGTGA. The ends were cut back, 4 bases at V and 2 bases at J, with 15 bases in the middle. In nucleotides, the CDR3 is TGTGCCAGCAGCTCTCAACCCGGACAGACCTACGAGCAGTACTTC. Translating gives CASSSQPGQTYEQYF.

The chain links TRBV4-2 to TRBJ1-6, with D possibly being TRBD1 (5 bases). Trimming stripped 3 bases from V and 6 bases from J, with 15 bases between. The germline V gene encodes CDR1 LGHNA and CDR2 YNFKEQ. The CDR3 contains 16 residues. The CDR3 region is CASSQAGGGGNSPLHF. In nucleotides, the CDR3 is TGTGCCAGCAGCCAGGCGGGTGGGGGAGGTAATTCACCCCTCCACTTT.

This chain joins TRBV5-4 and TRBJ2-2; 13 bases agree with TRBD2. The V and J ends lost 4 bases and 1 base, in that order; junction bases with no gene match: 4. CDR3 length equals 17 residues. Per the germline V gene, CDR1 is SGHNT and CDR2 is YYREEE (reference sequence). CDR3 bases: TGTGCCAGCAGCGAGGGACTAGCGGGGAAGAACACCGGGGAGCTGTTTTTT. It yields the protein CASSEGLAGKNTGELFF.

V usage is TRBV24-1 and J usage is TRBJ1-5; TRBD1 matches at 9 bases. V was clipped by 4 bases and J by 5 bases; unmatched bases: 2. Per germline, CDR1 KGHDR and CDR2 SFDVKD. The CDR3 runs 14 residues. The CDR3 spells CATSDGTGHQPQHF. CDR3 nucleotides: TGTGCCACCAGTGACGGGACAGGGCATCAGCCCCAGCATTTT.

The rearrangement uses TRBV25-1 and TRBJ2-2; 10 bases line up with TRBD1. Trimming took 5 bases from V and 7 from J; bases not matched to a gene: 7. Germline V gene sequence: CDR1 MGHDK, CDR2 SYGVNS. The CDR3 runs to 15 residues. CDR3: CASSSRDRGIGELFF. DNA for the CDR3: TGTGCCAGCAGTTCCCGGGACAGGGGCATCGGGGAGCTGTTTTTT.

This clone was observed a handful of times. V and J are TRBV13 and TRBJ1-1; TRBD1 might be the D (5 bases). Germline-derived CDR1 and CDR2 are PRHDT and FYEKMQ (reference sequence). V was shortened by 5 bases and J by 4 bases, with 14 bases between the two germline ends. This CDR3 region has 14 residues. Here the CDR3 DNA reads TGTGCCAGCAGCCCCAATGGGGGGGGCACTGAAGCTTTCTTT. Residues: CASSPNGGGTEAFF.

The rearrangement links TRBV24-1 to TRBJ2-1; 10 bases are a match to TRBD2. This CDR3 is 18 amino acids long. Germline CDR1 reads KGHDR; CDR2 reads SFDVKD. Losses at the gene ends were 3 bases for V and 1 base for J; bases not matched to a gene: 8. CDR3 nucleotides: TGTGCCACCAGTGATGCCCGACTAGCGGGCGGGTCCTACAATGAGCAGTTCTTC. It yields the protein CATSDARLAGGSYNEQFF.

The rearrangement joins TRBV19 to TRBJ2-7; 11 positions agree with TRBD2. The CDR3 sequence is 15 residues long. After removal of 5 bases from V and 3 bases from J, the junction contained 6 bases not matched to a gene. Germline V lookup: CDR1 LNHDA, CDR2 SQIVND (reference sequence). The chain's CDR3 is CASSLGTSGFYEQYF. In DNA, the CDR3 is TGTGCCAGTAGTCTGGGGACTAGCGGATTCTACGAGCAGTACTTC.

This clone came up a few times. The CDR3 nucleotides read TGTGCCAGCAGCCATGTGTCTGGGGAGGACTATGGCTACACCTTC. Translation: CASSHVSGEDYGYTF. The chain couples TRBV5-8 to TRBJ1-2; D remains ambiguous. The CDR3 sequence is 15 residues long. Trimming removed 4 bases from V and 3 bases from J, with 16 bases in between. Germline loops: CDR1 SGHTS, CDR2 YDEGEE.

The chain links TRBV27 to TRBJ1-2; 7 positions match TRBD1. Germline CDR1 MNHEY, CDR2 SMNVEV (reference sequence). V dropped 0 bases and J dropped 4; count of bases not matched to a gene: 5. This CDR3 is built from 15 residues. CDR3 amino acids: CASSLSHRDSYGYTF. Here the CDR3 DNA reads TGTGCCAGCAGTTTATCTCACCGGGACAGCTATGGCTACACCTTC.

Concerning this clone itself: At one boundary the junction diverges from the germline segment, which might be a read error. In DNA, the CDR3 is TGTGCTAGCAGCCCCGGGGACAGGGGGAGAGCCGGGGAGCTGTTTTTT. Translating gives CASSPGDRGRAGELFF. This sequence joins TRBV7-7 and TRBJ2-2; 11 bases are shared with TRBD1. Looked up from germline, CDR1 is SSHAT and CDR2 is FNYEAQ (reference sequence). This CDR3 has 16 amino acids.

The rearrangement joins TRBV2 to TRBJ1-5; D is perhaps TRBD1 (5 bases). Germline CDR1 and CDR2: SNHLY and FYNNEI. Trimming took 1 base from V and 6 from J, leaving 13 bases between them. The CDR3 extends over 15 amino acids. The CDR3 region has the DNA TGTGCCAGCAGTGAAGTAACAGGTATCGGTCAGCCCCAGCATTTT. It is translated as CASSEVTGIGQPQHF. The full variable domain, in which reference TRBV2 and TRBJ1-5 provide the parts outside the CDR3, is EPEVTQTPSHQVTQMGQEVILRCVPISNHLYFYWYRQILGQKVEFLVSFYNNEISEKSEIFDDQFSVERPDGSNFTLKIRSTKLEDSAMYFCASSEVTGIGQPQHFGDGTRLSIL.

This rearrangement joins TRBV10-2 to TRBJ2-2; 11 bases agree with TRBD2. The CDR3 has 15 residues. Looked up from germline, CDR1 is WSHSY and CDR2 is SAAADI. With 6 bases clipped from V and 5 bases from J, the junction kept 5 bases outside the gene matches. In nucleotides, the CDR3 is TGCGCCAGCAGGGTTAGCGGGGGGGGGACCGGGGAGCTGTTTTTT. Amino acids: CASRVSGGGTGELFF.

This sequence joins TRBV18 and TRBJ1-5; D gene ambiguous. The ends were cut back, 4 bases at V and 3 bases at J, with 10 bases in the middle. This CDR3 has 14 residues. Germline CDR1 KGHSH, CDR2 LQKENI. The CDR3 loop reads CASSLPVANQPQHF. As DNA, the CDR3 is TGTGCCAGCTCACTTCCGGTTGCCAATCAGCCCCAGCATTTT.

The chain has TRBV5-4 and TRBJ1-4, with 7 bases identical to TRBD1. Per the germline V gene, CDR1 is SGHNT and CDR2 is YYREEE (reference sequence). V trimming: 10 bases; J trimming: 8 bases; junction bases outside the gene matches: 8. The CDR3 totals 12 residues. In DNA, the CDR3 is TGTGCCTGCAAGGGGGCGGACGAAAAACTGTTTTTT. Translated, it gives CACKGADEKLFF.

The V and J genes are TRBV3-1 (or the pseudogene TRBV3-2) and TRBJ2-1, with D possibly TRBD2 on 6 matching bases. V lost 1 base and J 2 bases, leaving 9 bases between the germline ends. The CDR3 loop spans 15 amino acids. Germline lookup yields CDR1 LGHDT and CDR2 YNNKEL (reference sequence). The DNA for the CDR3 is TGTGCCAGCAGCCAAGGGCGGGGCCCCTACAATGAGCAGTTCTTC. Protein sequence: CASSQGRGPYNEQFF.

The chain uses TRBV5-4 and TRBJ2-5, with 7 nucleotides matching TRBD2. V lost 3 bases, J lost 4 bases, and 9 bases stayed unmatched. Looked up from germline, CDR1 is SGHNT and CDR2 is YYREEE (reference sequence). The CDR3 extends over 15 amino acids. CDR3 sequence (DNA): TGTGCCAGCAGCTCGGGGGGACTTAGGCGAGAGACCCAGTACTTC. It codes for CASSSGGLRRETQYF.

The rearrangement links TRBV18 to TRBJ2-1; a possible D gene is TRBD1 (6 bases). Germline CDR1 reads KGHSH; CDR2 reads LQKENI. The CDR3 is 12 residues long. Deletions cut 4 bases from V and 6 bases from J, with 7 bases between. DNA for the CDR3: TGTGCCAGCTCACAACAGGGCAATGAGCAGTTCTTC. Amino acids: CASSQQGNEQFF.

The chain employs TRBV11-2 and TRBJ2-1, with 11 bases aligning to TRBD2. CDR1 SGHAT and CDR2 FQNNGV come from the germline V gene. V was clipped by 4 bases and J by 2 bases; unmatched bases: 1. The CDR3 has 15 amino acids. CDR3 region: CASSWGLAAYNEQFF. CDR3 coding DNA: TGTGCCAGCAGCTGGGGACTAGCGGCCTACAATGAGCAGTTCTTC.

CDR3 nucleotide sequence: TGCAGCGCCGACAGGTCCAGTGAGCAGTTCTTC. Its translation is CSADRSSEQFF. J is TRBJ2-1 and V is TRBV29-1, with a possible D match to TRBD1 (6 bases). Trimming took 7 bases from V and 9 from J, leaving 13 bases between them. Per germline, CDR1 SQVTM and CDR2 ANQGSEA. This CDR3 comprises 11 residues.

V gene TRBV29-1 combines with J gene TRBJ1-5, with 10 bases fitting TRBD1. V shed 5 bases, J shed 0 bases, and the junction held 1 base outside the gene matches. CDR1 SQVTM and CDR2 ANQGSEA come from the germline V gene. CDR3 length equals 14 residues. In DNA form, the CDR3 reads TGCAGCGTTTGGGACAGGGGTAGCAATCAGCCCCAGCATTTT. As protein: CSVWDRGSNQPQHF.

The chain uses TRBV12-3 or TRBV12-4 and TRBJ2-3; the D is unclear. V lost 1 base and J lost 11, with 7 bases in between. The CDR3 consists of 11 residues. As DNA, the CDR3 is TGTGCCAGCAGTTTAGACTTGATGCAGTATTTT. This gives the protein CASSLDLMQYF.

CDR3: CASSFTRGSNQPQHF. The CDR3 coding sequence is TGTGCCAGCAGTTTTACCAGAGGCAGCAATCAGCCCCAGCATTTT. The chain carries TRBV28 and TRBJ1-5; unclear D gene. CDR3 size: 15 residues. In germline, CDR1 is MDHEN, CDR2 SYDVKM. Trimming took 3 bases from V and 1 from J, leaving 10 bases between them.

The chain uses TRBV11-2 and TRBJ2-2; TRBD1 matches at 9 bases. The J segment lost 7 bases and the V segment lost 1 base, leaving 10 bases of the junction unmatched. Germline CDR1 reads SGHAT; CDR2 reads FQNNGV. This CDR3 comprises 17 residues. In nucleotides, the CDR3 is TGTGCCAGCAGCTTAGTAGGGGGACAGGGATCGAGCGGGGAGCTGTTTTTT. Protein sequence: CASSLVGGQGSSGELFF.

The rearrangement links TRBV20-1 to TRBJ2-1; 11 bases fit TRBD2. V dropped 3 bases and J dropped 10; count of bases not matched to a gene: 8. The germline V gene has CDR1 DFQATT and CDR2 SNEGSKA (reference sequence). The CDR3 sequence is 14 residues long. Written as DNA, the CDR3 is TGCAGTGCTAGTCCCCGACTAGCGGGATCCGAGCAGTTCTTC. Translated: CSASPRLAGSEQFF.

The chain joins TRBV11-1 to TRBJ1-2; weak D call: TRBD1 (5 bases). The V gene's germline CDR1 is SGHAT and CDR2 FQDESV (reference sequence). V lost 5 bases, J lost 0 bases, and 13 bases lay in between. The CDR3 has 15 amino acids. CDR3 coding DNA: TGTGCCAGCAGCCTGGGACTCCAAACTAACTATGGCTACACCTTC. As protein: CASSLGLQTNYGYTF. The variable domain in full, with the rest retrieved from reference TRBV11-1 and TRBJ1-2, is EAEVAQSPRYKITEKSQAVAFWCDPISGHATLYWYRQILGQGPELLVQFQDESVVDDSQLPKDRFSAERLKGVDSTLKIQPAELGDSAMYLCASSLGLQTNYGYTFGSGTRLTVV.